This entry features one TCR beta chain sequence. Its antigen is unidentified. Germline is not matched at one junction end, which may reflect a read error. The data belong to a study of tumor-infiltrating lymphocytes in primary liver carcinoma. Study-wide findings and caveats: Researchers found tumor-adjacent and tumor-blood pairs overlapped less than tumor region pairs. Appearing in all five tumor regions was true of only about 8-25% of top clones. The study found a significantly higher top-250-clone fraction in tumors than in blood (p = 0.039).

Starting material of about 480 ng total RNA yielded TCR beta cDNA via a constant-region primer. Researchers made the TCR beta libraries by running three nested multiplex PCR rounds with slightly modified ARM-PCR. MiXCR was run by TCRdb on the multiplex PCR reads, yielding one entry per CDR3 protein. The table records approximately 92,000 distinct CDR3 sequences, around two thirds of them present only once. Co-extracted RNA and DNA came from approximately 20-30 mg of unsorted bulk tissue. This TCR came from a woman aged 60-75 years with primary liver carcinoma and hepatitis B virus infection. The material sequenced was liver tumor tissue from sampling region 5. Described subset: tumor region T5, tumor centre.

CDR3 nucleotide sequence: TGTGCCTGGAGTGTCGGGAGGCAGACAGGAACAGATACGCGGTATTTT. Encoded protein: CAWSVGRQTGTDTRYF. The chain has TRBV30 and TRBJ2-3; D possibly corresponds to TRBD2 (7 bases). From germline, CDR1 is GTSNPN and CDR2 SVGIG (reference sequence). This CDR3 contains 16 residues.